This record concerns one TCR beta chain sequence. The antigen is undetermined. Trimming left V 6 bases short and J 0 bases short, with 11 bases between. This CDR3 region has 15 residues. Per the germline V gene, CDR1 is LNHDA and CDR2 is SQIVND (reference sequence). This specimen belongs to a study of siplizumab effects on memory and regulatory T cells. Study-wide results and caveats: Confirmatory evidence of suppressive function in proliferating siplizumab-culture Tregs was not obtained.

Sequencing was performed with immunoSEQ multiplex PCR; in TCRdb, only in-frame clones are kept and a portion is missing. The repertoire holds about 120,000 clones, with around 95% as singletons. The TCR sequence derives from a human donor in good health. Sequenced: non-Treg CD4+ T cells sorted from blood. The genes are TRBV19 and TRBJ1-4; weak D call: TRBD1 (5 bases). CDR3 protein: CASRATGATNEKLFF. The CDR3 DNA follows: TGTGCCAGTAGGGCTACAGGCGCAACTAATGAAAAACTGTTTTTT. The complete variable domain, with remaining parts taken from reference TRBV19 and TRBJ1-4, reads DGGITQSPKYLFRKEGQNVTLSCEQNLNHDAMYWYRQDPGQGLRLIYYSQIVNDFQKGDIAEGYSVSREKKESFPLTVTSAQKNPTAFYLCASRATGATNEKLFFGSGTQLSVL.